One sample yielded the 30 T cell receptor beta chains listed below, sequenced in a study of breast tumors, draining lymph nodes, adjacent tissues (dated by TCRdb to the mid-2010s). Lymph node samples came from the axillary draining lymph nodes of breast cancer patients. The protocol used for the library was multiplex PCR. TCRdb records Illumina HiSeq 2000 as the sequencer. TCRdb handled the public reads itself, with Q25 trimming in fastp and clone calling in MiXCR, and kept productive beta chains. Rows with a matching CDR3 protein are joined into one entry that keeps the most common DNA and genes. For this sample the table gives fewer than 200,000 distinct CDR3 sequences, of which approximately 33% were detected only once. Together, the top ten hold roughly 3.8% of the sample. Sequenced sample: axillary lymph node tissue. These receptors originate from a female donor with breast cancer. Some clones in this sample may be carry-over from other donors' samples.

This clonotype was seen ten or more times. V is TRBV18 and J is TRBJ2-3, with 7 bases aligning to TRBD1. The CDR3 covers 12 residues. V shed 6 bases and J 4 bases; nucleotides not matched to a gene: 1. Germline V gene sequence: CDR1 KGHSH, CDR2 LQKENI. The DNA for the CDR3 is TGTGCCAGCTCTACAGGGGCAGATACGCAGTATTTT. Its protein product is CASSTGADTQYF. The variable domain in full, completed from reference TRBV18 and TRBJ2-3, reads NAGVMQNPRHLVRRRGQEARLRCSPMKGHSHVYWYRQLPEEGLKFMVYLQKENIIDESGMPKERFSAEFPKEGPSILRIQQVVRGDSAAYFCASSTGADTQYFGPGTRLTVL.

The gene calls are TRBV11-1 and TRBJ2-1, with 12 bases lining up with TRBD2. V was clipped by 3 bases and J by 9 bases; unmatched bases: 12. Germline V gene data show CDR1 as SGHAT and CDR2 as FQDESV (reference sequence). The CDR3 loop spans 17 amino acids. DNA of the CDR3: TGTGCCAGCAGCTTGGGGCTAGCGGGGGGGCCGGAGGCTGAGCAGTTCTTC. As protein: CASSLGLAGGPEAEQFF.

The chain is built from TRBV5-5 and TRBJ1-2; TRBD1 aligns across 7 bases. CDR1 SGHKS and CDR2 YYEKEE come from the germline V gene (reference sequence). The CDR3 totals 14 residues. The V gene end was trimmed by 4 bases and the J gene end by 7 bases; junction bases not matched to a gene: 10. The CDR3 region is CASSLRDSVGGYTF. The CDR3 nucleotides read TGTGCCAGCAGCCTACGGGACAGCGTAGGTGGCTACACCTTC.

As for this clonotype: At one end, the junction sequence differs from germline, possibly due to a read error. The rearrangement uses TRBV28 and TRBJ2-2; weak D call: TRBD2 (6 bases). Germline CDR1 and CDR2: MDHEN and SYDVKM. This CDR3 is 11 amino acids long. The CDR3 DNA follows: TGTGCCAGCAGTTTTACCGGGGGGCTGTTTTTT. Amino acids: CASSFTGGLFF.

This clonotype appeared many times. The chain uses TRBV7-8 and TRBJ2-5, with D perhaps TRBD1 (6 bases). V was shortened by 5 bases and J by 5 bases, with 27 bases between the two germline ends. The germline V gene has CDR1 SGHVS and CDR2 FQNEAQ. CDR3 length equals 18 residues. The DNA of the CDR3 is TGTGCCAGCAGCCTCTGGTCCTCCGTTGGGGGCGCTGTGGAGACCCAGTACTTC. Translation: CASSLWSSVGGAVETQYF.

The chain combines TRBV20-1 with TRBJ2-3, with 12 bases matching TRBD2. Germline loops: CDR1 DFQATT, CDR2 SNEGSKA (reference sequence). J was trimmed by 4 bases and V by 4 bases; bases with no gene match: 3. This CDR3 has 14 amino acids. The CDR3 DNA sequence: TGCAGTGCTACCCTAGCGGGGGGGCCAGATACGCAGTATTTT. Protein sequence: CSATLAGGPDTQYF.

About this clonotype itself: It is likely a read error, because the conserved phenylalanine at the end of the CDR3 is missing. The gene calls are TRBV5-1 and TRBJ2-3, with 7 bases fitting TRBD2. V dropped 0 bases and J dropped 0; count of bases not matched to a gene: 10. CDR3 length equals 18 residues. Germline V gives CDR1 SGHRS, CDR2 YFSETQ. The CDR3 is CASSLAPDSGYSTDTQYS. CDR3 bases: TGCGCCAGCAGCTTGGCGCCAGATAGCGGGTATAGCACAGATACGCAGTATTCT.

Regarding this clonotype: Being one base from a much bigger clone, this may be a read error. The CDR3 DNA is TGCGCCAGCAGGGTAGCGGGGGAAGGGACCCAGTACTTC. Translation: CASRVAGEGTQYF. V usage is TRBV5-1 and J usage is TRBJ2-5, with TRBD2 matching 9 bases. The V segment lost 5 bases and the J segment 7 bases; nucleotides outside the gene matches: 6. Germline loops: CDR1 SGHRS, CDR2 YFSETQ. The CDR3 is 13 residues long. Combining the CDR3 with reference TRBV5-1 and TRBJ2-5 gives the whole variable domain KAGVTQTPRYLIKTRGQQVTLSCSPISGHRSVSWYQQTPGQGLQFLFEYFSETQRNKGNFPGRFSGRQFSNSRSEMNVSTLELGDSALYLCASRVAGEGTQYFGPGTRLLVL.

The V and J genes are TRBV5-1 and TRBJ2-5; TRBD2 agrees at 16 bases. The CDR3 is made up of 17 amino acids. J gave up 7 bases and V 7 bases, and 13 bases lay outside the gene matches. The germline V gene encodes CDR1 SGHRS and CDR2 YFSETQ. CDR3: CASAHLGLAGGPGTQYF. CDR3 DNA sequence: TGCGCCAGCGCGCACCTGGGACTAGCGGGGGGGCCGGGGACCCAGTACTTC.

This chain links TRBV9 with TRBJ1-6; a possible D gene is TRBD1 (5 bases). The CDR3 has 16 residues. V lost 3 bases and J 8 bases, leaving 18 bases between the germline ends. Germline assignment: CDR1 SGDLS and CDR2 YYNGEE. The DNA of the CDR3 is TGTGCCAGCAGCGGGACCGGGACGGTGGGGTATTCACCCCTCCACTTT. The encoded protein is CASSGTGTVGYSPLHF.

This clonotype was counted between two and nine times. The V gene is TRBV6-6, the J gene TRBJ1-4, with 7 bases fitting TRBD1. With V trimmed by 7 bases and J by 3 bases, 5 bases remained unmatched. The CDR3 extends over 14 amino acids. Germline values: CDR1 MNHNY, CDR2 SVGAGI (reference sequence). This CDR3 is CASKRGQANEKLFF. The CDR3 DNA sequence: TGTGCCAGCAAGAGGGGGCAGGCTAATGAAAAACTGTTTTTT.

V usage is TRBV14 and J usage is TRBJ1-2; 10 nucleotides align to TRBD1. Germline loops: CDR1 SGHDN, CDR2 FVKESK. Trimming removed 7 bases from V and 1 base from J; junction bases left unmatched: 6. CDR3 length equals 15 residues. The CDR3 nucleotides read TGTGCCAGCACCCGGGACAGGGGTGATAACTATGGCTACACCTTC. This encodes CASTRDRGDNYGYTF.

This clonotype was picked up many times. This chain links TRBV11-3 with TRBJ2-5; D might be TRBD1 or TRBD2, each matching 5 bases. CDR1 and CDR2 from the germline V gene are SGHNT and YENEEA. The CDR3 runs 13 residues. The germline V and J ends were trimmed by 3 bases and 3 bases, with 8 bases remaining between them. Here the CDR3 reads CASSLGREETQYF. Here the CDR3 DNA reads TGTGCCAGCAGCTTGGGGCGGGAAGAGACCCAGTACTTC.

This clonotype was seen at least ten times. The rearrangement joins TRBV4-1 to TRBJ1-2; 8 nucleotides line up with TRBD1. This CDR3 has 16 residues. The trim removed 0 bases at V and 8 bases at J, leaving 11 bases unmatched. CDR1 is MGHRA, CDR2 YSYEKL, per germline. This chain's CDR3 is CASSQDPGQGLRGYTF. DNA for the CDR3: TGCGCCAGCAGCCAAGATCCCGGACAGGGACTGAGGGGCTACACCTTC.

This clonotype appeared many times. One end of the junction does not line up with germline, which may come from a read error. The gene calls are TRBV6-5 and TRBJ1-3; D is uncertain. The CDR3 length is 15 residues. Germline lookup yields CDR1 MNHEY and CDR2 SVGAGI. CDR3 nucleotide sequence: TGTGCCAGTAGCCGTGCAGGCGACTCTGGAAACACCGTATATTTT. Translation: CASSRAGDSGNTVYF.

Concerning this clonotype: Possible read error: a much larger clone is one base away. This chain uses TRBV6-5 with TRBJ1-2; TRBD1 agrees at 10 bases. This CDR3 contains 14 residues. The germline gives CDR1 MNHEY, CDR2 SVGAGI. The J segment lost 4 bases and the V segment lost 5 bases, leaving 4 bases of the junction unmatched. CDR3 amino acids: CASSPDRGSYGYTF. CDR3 bases: TGTGCCAGCAGTCCGGACAGGGGGAGCTATGGCTACACCTTC.

This clonotype was counted ten times or more. The V gene is TRBV24-1, the J gene TRBJ2-7, with 9 bases that match TRBD1. J gave up 5 bases and V 2 bases, and 3 bases lay outside the gene matches. This CDR3 has 14 amino acids. CDR1 and CDR2 from the germline V gene are KGHDR and SFDVKD. In DNA form, the CDR3 reads TGTGCCACCAGTGATTCTACAGGGGGCCACGAGCAGTACTTC. Residues: CATSDSTGGHEQYF.

This chain joins TRBV20-1 and TRBJ1-6, with 10 bases identical to TRBD1. Germline assignment: CDR1 DFQATT and CDR2 SNEGSKA (reference sequence). The J segment lost 1 base and the V segment lost 4 bases, leaving 7 bases of the junction unmatched. The CDR3 covers 17 residues. The CDR3 DNA is TGCAGTGCTACCTCCGGGACAGGGGCGTCCTATAATTCACCCCTCCACTTT. Amino acid sequence: CSATSGTGASYNSPLHF.

With respect to this clonotype: One end of the junction varies from germline; a read error may be responsible. The CDR3 coding sequence is TGTGGCAGCAGCTTAAACAGGGGCGACACAGATACGCAGTATTTT. Translated, it gives CGSSLNRGDTDTQYF. The V gene is TRBV7-3, the J gene TRBJ2-3; the match to TRBD1 covers 7 bases. The CDR3 is made up of 15 amino acids. Looked up from germline, CDR1 is SGHTA and CDR2 is FQGTGA.

This clonotype was found many times. The genes are TRBV24-1 and TRBJ2-1; tentatively, D is TRBD1 or TRBD2 (5 bases each). CDR3 length equals 16 residues. Germline CDR1 KGHDR, CDR2 SFDVKD. The V end lost 3 bases, the J end lost 0 bases, and 11 bases lay between the germline ends. The CDR3 loop reads CATSDRDGGSYNEQFF. The CDR3 DNA sequence: TGTGCCACCAGTGATCGGGACGGTGGCTCCTACAATGAGCAGTTCTTC.

This clonotype has only one observation. The chain employs TRBV12-3 or TRBV12-4 and TRBJ2-7; 14 bases are shared with TRBD2. Trimming cost V 8 bases and J 4 bases; bases outside gene matches: 16. This CDR3 has 18 residues. This chain's CDR3 is CASLLLGTSGRKRYEQYF. In DNA, the CDR3 is TGTGCCAGCCTACTACTGGGGACTAGCGGGAGAAAGAGGTACGAGCAGTACTTC.

In this sample, this clonotype turned up many times. The chain combines TRBV5-1 with TRBJ1-2; D call uncertain. Trimming stripped 2 bases from V and 0 bases from J, with 14 bases between. The CDR3 has 16 residues. Germline V lookup: CDR1 SGHRS, CDR2 YFSETQ. The CDR3 sequence is CASSLNRPGANYGYTF. CDR3 DNA: TGCGCCAGCAGCTTAAACCGTCCGGGAGCTAACTATGGCTACACCTTC.

This clonotype has at least ten counts. The chain carries TRBV12-3 or TRBV12-4 and TRBJ1-5, with a tentative D call TRBD1 (6 bases). The CDR3 totals 16 residues. The ends were cut back, 5 bases at V and 0 bases at J, with 14 bases in the middle. CDR3 sequence: CASSPFGGNSNQPQHF. The CDR3 coding sequence is TGTGCCAGCAGTCCGTTCGGGGGCAATAGCAATCAGCCCCAGCATTTT.

This clonotype was recorded at least ten times. This rearrangement joins TRBV10-3 to TRBJ2-3; 8 bases fit TRBD2. CDR3 length: 14 residues. Germline CDR1 is ENHRY and CDR2 is SYGVKD. The trim removed 5 bases at V and 2 bases at J, leaving 3 bases unmatched. As DNA, the CDR3 is TGTGCCATCAGTTTTAGCGGGGTCACAGATACGCAGTATTTT. This gives the protein CAISFSGVTDTQYF.

This clonotype has ten or more counts. V and J are TRBV7-9 and TRBJ2-1; TRBD2 aligns across 11 bases. The V gene end was trimmed by 3 bases and the J gene end by 10 bases; junction bases not matched to a gene: 5. The germline V gene encodes CDR1 SEHNR and CDR2 FQNEAQ (reference sequence). The CDR3 is made up of 14 amino acids. The CDR3 nucleotides read TGTGCCAGCAGCTTTAGCGGGGGGGTTTGGGAGCAGTTCTTC. Residues: CASSFSGGVWEQFF.

This clonotype came up many times. The chain links TRBV6-5 to TRBJ2-7; 10 bases line up with TRBD2. With V trimmed by 6 bases and J by 6 bases, 8 bases remained unmatched. CDR1 MNHEY and CDR2 SVGAGI come from the germline V gene. The CDR3 has 14 residues. CDR3 sequence: CASRPGLAVGEQYF. Written as DNA, the CDR3 is TGTGCCAGCAGACCCGGACTAGCGGTGGGCGAGCAGTACTTC.

This clonotype has ten or more counts. The genes are TRBV10-2 and TRBJ1-2; D not certain. V was trimmed by 10 bases and J by 12 bases, leaving 18 bases between them. CDR3 length equals 11 residues. CDR1 and CDR2 (germline): WSHSY, SAAADI. The CDR3 is CATGRGEVNTF. In DNA form, the CDR3 reads TGCGCCACCGGTCGCGGGGAAGTTAACACCTTC.

The rearrangement uses TRBV3-1 and TRBJ2-3; 10 bases agree with TRBD2. The CDR3 spans 16 residues. CDR1 is LGHDT and CDR2 is YNNKEL in the germline V gene (reference sequence). With V trimmed by 4 bases and J by 4 bases, 8 bases remained unmatched. The CDR3 reads CASSLSGGVKADTQYF. Here the CDR3 DNA reads TGTGCCAGCAGCCTGAGCGGGGGGGTAAAGGCAGATACGCAGTATTTT.

Ten or more counts support this clonotype. V gene TRBV24-1 combines with J gene TRBJ2-1; 8 nucleotides align to TRBD2. V was pared by 1 base and J by 5 bases, with 3 bases of the junction left unmatched. The CDR3 is 15 amino acids. Germline V gene lookup returns CDR1 KGHDR and CDR2 SFDVKD. The CDR3 nucleotides are TGTGCCACCAGTGATTTACTAGCGGACCACAATGAGCAGTTCTTC. Protein: CATSDLLADHNEQFF.

There are a few counts of this clonotype. This chain connects TRBV28 to TRBJ1-5, with D uncertain. V gave up 2 bases and J gave up 2 bases, with 7 bases separating them. CDR3 length: 14 amino acids. Germline CDR1 is MDHEN and CDR2 is SYDVKM. The chain's CDR3 is CASSLVQGNQPQHF. CDR3 nucleotides: TGTGCCAGCAGTTTAGTCCAGGGCAATCAGCCCCAGCATTTT.